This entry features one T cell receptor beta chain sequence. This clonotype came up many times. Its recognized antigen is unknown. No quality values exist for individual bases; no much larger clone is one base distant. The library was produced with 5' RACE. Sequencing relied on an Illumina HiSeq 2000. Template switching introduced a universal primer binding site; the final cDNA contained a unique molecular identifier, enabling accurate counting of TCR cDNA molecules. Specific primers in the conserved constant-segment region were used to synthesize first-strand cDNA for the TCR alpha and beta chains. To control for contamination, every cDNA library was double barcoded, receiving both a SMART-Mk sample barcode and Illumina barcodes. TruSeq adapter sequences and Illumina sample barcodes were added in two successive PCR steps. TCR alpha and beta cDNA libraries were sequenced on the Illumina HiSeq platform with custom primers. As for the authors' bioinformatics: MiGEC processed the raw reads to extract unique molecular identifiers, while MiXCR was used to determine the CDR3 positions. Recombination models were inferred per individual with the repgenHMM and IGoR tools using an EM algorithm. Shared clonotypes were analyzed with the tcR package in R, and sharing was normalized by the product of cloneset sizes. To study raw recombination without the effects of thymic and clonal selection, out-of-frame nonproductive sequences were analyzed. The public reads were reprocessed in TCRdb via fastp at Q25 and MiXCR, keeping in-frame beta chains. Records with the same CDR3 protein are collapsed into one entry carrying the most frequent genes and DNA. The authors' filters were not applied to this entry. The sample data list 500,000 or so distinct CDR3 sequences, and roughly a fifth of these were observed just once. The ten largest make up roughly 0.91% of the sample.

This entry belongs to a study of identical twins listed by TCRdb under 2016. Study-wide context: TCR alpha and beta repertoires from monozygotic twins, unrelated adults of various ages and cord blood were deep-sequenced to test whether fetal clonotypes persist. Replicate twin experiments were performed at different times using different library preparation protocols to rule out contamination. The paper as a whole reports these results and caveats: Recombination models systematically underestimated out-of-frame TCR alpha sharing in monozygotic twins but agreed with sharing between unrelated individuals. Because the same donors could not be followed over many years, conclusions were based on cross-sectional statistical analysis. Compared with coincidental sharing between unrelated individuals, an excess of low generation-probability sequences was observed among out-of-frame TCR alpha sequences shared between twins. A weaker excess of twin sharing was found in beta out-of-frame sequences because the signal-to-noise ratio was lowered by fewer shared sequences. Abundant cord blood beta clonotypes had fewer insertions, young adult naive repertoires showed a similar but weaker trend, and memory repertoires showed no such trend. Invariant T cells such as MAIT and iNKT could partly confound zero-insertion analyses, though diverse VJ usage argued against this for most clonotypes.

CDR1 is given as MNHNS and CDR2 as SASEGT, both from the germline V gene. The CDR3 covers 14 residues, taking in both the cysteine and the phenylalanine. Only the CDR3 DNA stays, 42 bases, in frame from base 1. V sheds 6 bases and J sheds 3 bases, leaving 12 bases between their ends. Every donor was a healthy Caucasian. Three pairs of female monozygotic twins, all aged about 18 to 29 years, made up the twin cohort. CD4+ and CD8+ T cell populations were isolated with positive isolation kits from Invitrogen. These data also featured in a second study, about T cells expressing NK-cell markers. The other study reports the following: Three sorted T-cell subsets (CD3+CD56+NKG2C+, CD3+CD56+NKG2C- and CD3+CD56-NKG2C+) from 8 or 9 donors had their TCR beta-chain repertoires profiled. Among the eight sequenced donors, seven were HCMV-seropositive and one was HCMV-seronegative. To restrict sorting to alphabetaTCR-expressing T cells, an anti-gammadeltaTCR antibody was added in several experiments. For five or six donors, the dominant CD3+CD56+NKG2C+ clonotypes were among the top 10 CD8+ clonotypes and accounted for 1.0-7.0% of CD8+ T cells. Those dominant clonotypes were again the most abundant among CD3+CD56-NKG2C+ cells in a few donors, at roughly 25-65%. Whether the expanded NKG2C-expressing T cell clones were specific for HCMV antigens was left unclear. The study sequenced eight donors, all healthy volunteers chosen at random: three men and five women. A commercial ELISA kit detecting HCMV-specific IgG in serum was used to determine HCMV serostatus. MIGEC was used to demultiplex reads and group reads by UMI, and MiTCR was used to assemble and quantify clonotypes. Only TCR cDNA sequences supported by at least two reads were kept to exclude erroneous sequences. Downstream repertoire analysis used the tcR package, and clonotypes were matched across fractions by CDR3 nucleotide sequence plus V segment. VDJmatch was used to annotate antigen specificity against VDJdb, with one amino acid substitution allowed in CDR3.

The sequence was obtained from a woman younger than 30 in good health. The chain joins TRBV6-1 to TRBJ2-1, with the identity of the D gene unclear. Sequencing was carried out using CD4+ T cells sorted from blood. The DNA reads TGTGCCAGCAGATTCGGACGTAGCTACAATGAGCAGTTCTTC. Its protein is CASRFGRSYNEQFF.